The rows below give T cell receptor beta chains drawn from one sample of a study of T-cell memory formation after mild COVID-19. Each CDR3 protein gets one entry after TCRdb re-called the 5' RACE reads with MiXCR. Here the sample spans about half a million distinct CDR3 sequences, around a sixth being singletons. Sequenced sample: PBMCs or a T cell subset sorted from them (not recorded which). These receptors were obtained from an adult woman who had mild COVID-19 (a few samples of this study predate the infection). Cell type and time point are not known. The CDR3 runs from the conserved cysteine through the conserved F or W. The D gene is left open where the match is weak. Clone sizes are given selectively: once, few, many, or a class where the clone is expanded.

TRBV5-1,NA,TRBJ2-3,NA,TGCGCCAGCAGCCCTAACGGATATGGAGGTTCGACAGATACGCAGTATTTT,CASSPNGYGGSTDTQYF
TRBV4-2,TRBD2,TRBJ2-1,few,TGTGCCAGCAGCTCCCGAAGAGCGGGAGGTTTTAACTACAATGAGCAGTTCTTC,CASSSRRAGGFNYNEQFF
TRBV19,NA,TRBJ1-1,NA,TGTGCCAGTTTCAGCAGGGTACGAGACGGAGCTTTCTTT,CASFSRVRDGAFF
TRBV7-6,NA,TRBJ1-5,few,TGTGCCAGCAGCTTAGAAAACCGTCAGCCCCAGCATTTT,CASSLENRQPQHF
TRBV6-1,NA,TRBJ2-1,few,TGTGCCAGCAGTGAATTAGGGAGGACAGAGCAGTTCTTC,CASSELGRTEQFF
TRBV7-2,NA,TRBJ2-2,few,TGTGCCAGCAGCTTAGCGGGGATTGGGTCCGGGGAGCTGTTTTTT,CASSLAGIGSGELFF
TRBV7-6,NA,TRBJ2-5,NA,TGTGCCAGCAGCCGCCGCCAAGAGACCCAGTACTTC,CASSRRQETQYF
TRBV6-2/TRBV6-3,NA,TRBJ1-5,few,TGTGCCAGCAGCTCCCCTGGGACGGGCAATCAGCCCCAGCATTTT,CASSSPGTGNQPQHF
TRBV5-5,NA,TRBJ1-1,NA,TGTGCCAGCAGCTTCGGGTGGGGGGCCAGTGAAGCTTTCTTT,CASSFGWGASEAFF
TRBV7-2,NA,TRBJ1-5,few,TGTGCCAGCAGCCTCGGCCCGGCAGGCAATCAGCCCCAGCATTTT,CASSLGPAGNQPQHF
TRBV20-1,NA,TRBJ2-7,NA,TGCAGTGCTTATGGCGGAAGCTCCTACGAGCAGTACTTC,CSAYGGSSYEQYF
TRBV29-1,NA,TRBJ1-2,NA,TGCAGCGTTGCAGAGGGAGCTAACTATGGCTACACCTTC,CSVAEGANYGYTF
TRBV20-1,NA,TRBJ2-3,many,TGCAGTGCTAATGTCGTACGACCGAGCACAGATACGCAGTATTTT,CSANVVRPSTDTQYF
TRBV7-2,NA,TRBJ2-7,NA,TGTGCCAGCAGCTTAAACGTGGACTCCTACGAGCAGTACTTC,CASSLNVDSYEQYF
TRBV6-2/TRBV6-3,TRBD1,TRBJ2-1,NA,TGTGCCACCCACAGGGGTGAGCAGTTCTTC,CATHRGEQFF
TRBV12-3/TRBV12-4,NA,TRBJ2-2,NA,TGTGCCAGCAGTGACAGGTTTATCACCGGGGAGCTGTTTTTT,CASSDRFITGELFF
TRBV18,TRBD1,TRBJ1-2,NA,TGTGCCAGCTCACCAAAACCGGGACAGGGGAGGAACTATGGCTACACCTTC,CASSPKPGQGRNYGYTF
TRBV6-5,NA,TRBJ2-3,NA,TGTGCCAGCAGAGACCGGCTAGGGGGGACAGATACGCAGTATTTT,CASRDRLGGTDTQYF
TRBV7-2,TRBD1,TRBJ1-1,NA,TGTGCCAGCGAACAGGGGGGAAATCCGGTCGCTTTCTTT,CASEQGGNPVAFF
TRBV24-1,NA,TRBJ2-1,NA,TGTGCCACCAGGAACACCGGGGGGCCAGACAATGAGCAGTTCTTC,CATRNTGGPDNEQFF
TRBV4-1,NA,TRBJ1-4,NA,TGCGCCAGCAGCCAAGATCGGGCAGGGGAAACTAATGAAAAACTGTTTTTT,CASSQDRAGETNEKLFF
TRBV12-3/TRBV12-4,TRBD2,TRBJ2-1,few,TGTGCCAGCAGTTTCGCGGGAGTCGCCTACAATGAGCAGTTCTTC,CASSFAGVAYNEQFF
TRBV28,TRBD1,TRBJ2-7,few,TGTGCCAGCAGTTCCGTGGCAAACAGGGGGCCGAGATACTTC,CASSSVANRGPRYF
TRBV7-9,NA,TRBJ2-6,NA,TGTGCCAGCAGCAACGGGGCACCCGGGGGATCTGGGGCCAACGTCCTGACTTTC,CASSNGAPGGSGANVLTF
TRBV4-1,NA,TRBJ1-3,NA,TGCGCCAGCAACTCAGAAAGCTCTGGAAACACCATATATTTT,CASNSESSGNTIYF
TRBV7-2,NA,TRBJ2-1,few,TGTGCCAGCAGCTTAGCAGGGGCCTCCTACAATGAGCAGTTCTTC,CASSLAGASYNEQFF
TRBV4-1,TRBD2,TRBJ2-1,NA,TGCGCCAGCAGCCCACGACTAGCGGGGGTCCTCCCCTACAATGAGCAGTTCTTC,CASSPRLAGVLPYNEQFF
TRBV11-3,NA,TRBJ2-3,NA,TGTGCCAGCAGCCACCTTGATACGCAGTATTTT,CASSHLDTQYF
TRBV6-5,NA,TRBJ2-7,NA,TGTGCCAGCAGCTTCAACAGGGACGAGCAGTACTTC,CASSFNRDEQYF
TRBV7-2,NA,TRBJ1-2,few,TGTGCCAACGCGCCGGCAAGCTCCTCTATTGGCTACACCTTC,CANAPASSSIGYTF
TRBV6-1,NA,TRBJ2-5,few,TGTGCCAGCAGTCCTAGGGGGGTGACCCAGTACTTC,CASSPRGVTQYF
TRBV7-6,NA,TRBJ2-1,NA,TGTGCCAGCAGCTTAGGACTAGACTCCTACAATGAGCAGTTCTTC,CASSLGLDSYNEQFF
TRBV24-1,NA,TRBJ2-4,few,TGTGCCACTAGCGGGACAGATAAAAACATTCAGTACTTC,CATSGTDKNIQYF
TRBV10-3,NA,TRBJ2-3,few,TGTGCCATCAGTTCGGCAGGGAGCACAGATACGCAGTATTTT,CAISSAGSTDTQYF
TRBV9,TRBD2,TRBJ2-1,NA,TGTGCCAGCAGCCACCCCCTGACTAGCGGGATTAATGAGCAGTTCTTC,CASSHPLTSGINEQFF
TRBV6-6,NA,TRBJ2-1,NA,TGTGCCAGCAGTAATCGAGCTAAGGAAAGCCGGAACTACAATGAGCAGTTCTTC,CASSNRAKESRNYNEQFF
TRBV7-3,TRBD2,TRBJ2-3,NA,TGTGCCTCCGGAGCGGGGGGCACAGATACGCAGTATTTT,CASGAGGTDTQYF
TRBV24-1,TRBD2,TRBJ2-3,few,TGTGCCACCAGCCCTCAAGCGAGTGCGGGAGGGGGGGATACGCAGTATTTT,CATSPQASAGGGDTQYF
TRBV5-1,TRBD1,TRBJ2-5,many,TGCGCCAGCAGCTTGTCAGGGGGCGCGGAAGAGACCCAGTACTTC,CASSLSGGAEETQYF
TRBV24-1,TRBD2,TRBJ2-1,few,TGTGCCACCAGCCGCGGGAGGTACAATGAGCAGTTCTTC,CATSRGRYNEQFF
TRBV29-1,TRBD2,TRBJ2-7,NA,TGCAGCGTCCGGACTAGCGGGAGTCACGAGCAGTACTTC,CSVRTSGSHEQYF